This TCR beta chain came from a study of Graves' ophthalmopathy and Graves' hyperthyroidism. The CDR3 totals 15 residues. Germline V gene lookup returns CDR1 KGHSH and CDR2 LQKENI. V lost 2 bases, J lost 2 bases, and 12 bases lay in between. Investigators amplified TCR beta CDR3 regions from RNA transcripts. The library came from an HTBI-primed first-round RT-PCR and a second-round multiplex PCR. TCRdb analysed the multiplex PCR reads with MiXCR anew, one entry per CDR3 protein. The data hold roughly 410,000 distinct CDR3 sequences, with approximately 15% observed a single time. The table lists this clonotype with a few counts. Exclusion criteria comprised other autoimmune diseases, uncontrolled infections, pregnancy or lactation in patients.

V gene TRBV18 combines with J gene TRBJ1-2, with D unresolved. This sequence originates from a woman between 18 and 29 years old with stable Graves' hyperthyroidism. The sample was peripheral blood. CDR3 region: CASSPWPHKNYGYTF. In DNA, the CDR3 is TGTGCCAGCTCACCATGGCCACACAAAAACTATGGCTACACCTTC. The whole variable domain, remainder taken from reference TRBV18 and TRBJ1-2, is NAGVMQNPRHLVRRRGQEARLRCSPMKGHSHVYWYRQLPEEGLKFMVYLQKENIIDESGMPKERFSAEFPKEGPSILRIQQVVRGDSAAYFCASSPWPHKNYGYTFGSGTRLTVV.